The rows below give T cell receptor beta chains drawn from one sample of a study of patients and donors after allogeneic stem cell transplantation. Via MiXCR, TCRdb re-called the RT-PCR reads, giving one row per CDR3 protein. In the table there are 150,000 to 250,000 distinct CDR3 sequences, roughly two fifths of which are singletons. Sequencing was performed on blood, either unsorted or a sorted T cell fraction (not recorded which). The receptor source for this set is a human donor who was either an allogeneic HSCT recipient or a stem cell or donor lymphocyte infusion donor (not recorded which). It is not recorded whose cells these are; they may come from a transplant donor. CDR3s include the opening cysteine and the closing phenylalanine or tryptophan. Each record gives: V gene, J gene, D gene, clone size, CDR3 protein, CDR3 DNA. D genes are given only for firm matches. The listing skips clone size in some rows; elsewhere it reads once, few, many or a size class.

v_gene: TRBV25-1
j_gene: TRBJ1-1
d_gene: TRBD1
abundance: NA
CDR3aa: CASSELGQMNTEAFF
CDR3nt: TGTGCCAGCAGTGAATTGGGACAGATGAACACTGAAGCTTTCTTT

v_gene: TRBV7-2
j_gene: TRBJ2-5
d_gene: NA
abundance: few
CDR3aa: CASSSRLQETQYF
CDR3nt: TGTGCCAGCAGCTCCAGACTGCAAGAGACCCAGTACTTC

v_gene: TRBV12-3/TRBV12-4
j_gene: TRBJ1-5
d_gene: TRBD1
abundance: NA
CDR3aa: CASNKDRVNQPQHF
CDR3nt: TGTGCCAGCAACAAGGACAGGGTTAATCAGCCCCAGCATTTT

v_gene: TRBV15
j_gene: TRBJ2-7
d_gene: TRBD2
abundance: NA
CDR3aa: CATSSGLAPYEQYF
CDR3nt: TGTGCCACCAGCTCGGGACTAGCGCCATACGAGCAGTACTTC

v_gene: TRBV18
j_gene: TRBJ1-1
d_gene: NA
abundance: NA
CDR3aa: CASSRLHTNTEAFF
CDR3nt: TGTGCCAGCTCACGTTTGCACACCAACACTGAAGCTTTCTTT

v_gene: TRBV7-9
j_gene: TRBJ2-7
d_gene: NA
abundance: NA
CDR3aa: CASSPDRDPYEQYF
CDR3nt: TGTGCCAGCAGCCCCGATCGGGACCCCTACGAGCAGTACTTC

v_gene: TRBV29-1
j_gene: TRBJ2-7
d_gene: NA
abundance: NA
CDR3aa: CSVGTEPYEQYF
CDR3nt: TGCAGCGTTGGTACAGAGCCTTACGAGCAGTACTTC

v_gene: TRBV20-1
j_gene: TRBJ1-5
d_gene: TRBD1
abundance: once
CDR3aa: CSARLGNRGEQPQHF
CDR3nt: TGCAGTGCTAGGTTGGGCAACAGGGGGGAACAGCCCCAGCATTTT

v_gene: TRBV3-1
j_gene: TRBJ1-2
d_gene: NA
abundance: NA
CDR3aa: CASSQGAQPYGYTF
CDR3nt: TGTGCCAGCAGCCAGGGGGCGCAACCTTATGGCTACACCTTC

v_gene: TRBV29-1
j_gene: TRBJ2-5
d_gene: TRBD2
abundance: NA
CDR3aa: CSALTSGRLGETQYF
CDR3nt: TGCAGCGCTTTGACTAGCGGGAGGCTTGGAGAGACCCAGTACTTC

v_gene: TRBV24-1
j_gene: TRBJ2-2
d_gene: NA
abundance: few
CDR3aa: CATSDLTGPTGELFF
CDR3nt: TGTGCCACCAGTGATCTTACAGGGCCGACCGGGGAGCTGTTTTTT

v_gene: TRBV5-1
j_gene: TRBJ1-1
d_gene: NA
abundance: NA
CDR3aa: CASSLGLAETEAFF
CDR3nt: TGCGCCAGCAGCTTGGGACTAGCCGAGACTGAAGCTTTCTTT

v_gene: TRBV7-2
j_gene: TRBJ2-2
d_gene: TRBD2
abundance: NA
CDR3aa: CASSSLAGVAGELFF
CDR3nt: TGTGCCAGCAGCTCCCTAGCGGGAGTAGCCGGGGAGCTGTTTTTT

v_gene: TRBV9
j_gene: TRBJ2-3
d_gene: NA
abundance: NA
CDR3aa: CASSVLGRANTDTQYF
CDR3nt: TGTGCCAGCAGCGTATTAGGGCGGGCAAACACAGATACGCAGTATTTT

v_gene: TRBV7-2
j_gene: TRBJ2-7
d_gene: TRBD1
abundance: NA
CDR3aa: CASSLVGGPNRDRGIEQYF
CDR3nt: TGTGCCAGCAGCTTAGTCGGTGGGCCAAACCGGGACAGGGGAATCGAGCAGTACTTC

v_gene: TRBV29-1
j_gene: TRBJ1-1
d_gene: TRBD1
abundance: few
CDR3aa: CSVEDPDRDTEAFF
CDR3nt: TGCAGCGTTGAAGACCCGGACAGGGACACTGAAGCTTTCTTT

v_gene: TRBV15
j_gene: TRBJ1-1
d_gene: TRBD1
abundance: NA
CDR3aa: CATSGQGVATEAFF
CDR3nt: TGTGCCACCAGCGGACAGGGGGTGGCCACTGAAGCTTTCTTT